This T cell receptor beta chain was recovered during a study of PD-1 blockade in classical Hodgkin lymphoma. Time point: cycle 4 day 1 (C4D1), after 5 to 7 weeks of nivolumab. Every patient relapsed after autologous stem cell transplantation, and brentuximab vedotin exposure varied. Concerning this clone itself: Its specificity is not known.

Here immunoSEQ multiplex PCR was the method, and the copy in TCRdb shows in-frame clones only, minus some. The sample shows tens of thousands of clones, 75% to 95% of them seen only once. This CDR3 has 13 amino acids. Germline V lookup: CDR1 SEHNR, CDR2 FQNEAQ (reference sequence). V dropped 5 bases and J dropped 4 bases, with 11 bases sitting between them. Study-wide results and caveats: Patients who responded completely had about the same baseline diversity as newly diagnosed patients.

V is TRBV7-9 and J is TRBJ2-5, with D perhaps TRBD1 (6 bases). The sequence came from a human donor with classical Hodgkin lymphoma. Material: peripheral blood mononuclear cells (PBMCs), obtained before the fourth cycle of nivolumab. This CDR3 reads CASSIGTSETQYF. CDR3 bases: TGTGCCAGCAGCATCGGGACATCAGAGACCCAGTACTTC.